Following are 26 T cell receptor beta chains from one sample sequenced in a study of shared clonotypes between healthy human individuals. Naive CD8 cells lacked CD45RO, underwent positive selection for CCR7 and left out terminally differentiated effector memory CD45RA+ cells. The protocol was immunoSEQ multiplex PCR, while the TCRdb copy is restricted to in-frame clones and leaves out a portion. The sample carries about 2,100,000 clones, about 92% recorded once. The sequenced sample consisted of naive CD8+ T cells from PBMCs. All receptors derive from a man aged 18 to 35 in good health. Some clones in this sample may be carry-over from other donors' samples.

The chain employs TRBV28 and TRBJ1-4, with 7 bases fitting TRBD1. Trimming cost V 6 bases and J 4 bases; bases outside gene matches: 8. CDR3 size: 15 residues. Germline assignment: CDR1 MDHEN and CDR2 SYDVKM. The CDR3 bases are TGTGCCAGCAGCCCCGGGACAGCTATTAATGAAAAACTGTTTTTT. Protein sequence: CASSPGTAINEKLFF.

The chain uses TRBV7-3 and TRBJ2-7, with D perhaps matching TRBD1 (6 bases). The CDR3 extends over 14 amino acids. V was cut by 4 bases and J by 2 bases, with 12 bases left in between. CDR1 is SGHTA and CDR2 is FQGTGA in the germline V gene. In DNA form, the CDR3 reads TGTGCCAGCAGCTCCTGGCAGGGGCCCTACGAGCAGTACTTC. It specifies CASSSWQGPYEQYF.

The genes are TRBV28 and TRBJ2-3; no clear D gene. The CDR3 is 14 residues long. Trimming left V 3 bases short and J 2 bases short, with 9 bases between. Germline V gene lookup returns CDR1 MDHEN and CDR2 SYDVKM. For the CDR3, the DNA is TGTGCCAGCAGTTTGCCGAGGAACACAGATACGCAGTATTTT. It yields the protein CASSLPRNTDTQYF. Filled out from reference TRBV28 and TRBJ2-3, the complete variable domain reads DVKVTQSSRYLVKRTGEKVFLECVQDMDHENMFWYRQDPGLGLRLIYFSYDVKMKEKGDIPEGYSVSREKKERFSLILESASTNQTSMYLCASSLPRNTDTQYFGPGTRLTVL.

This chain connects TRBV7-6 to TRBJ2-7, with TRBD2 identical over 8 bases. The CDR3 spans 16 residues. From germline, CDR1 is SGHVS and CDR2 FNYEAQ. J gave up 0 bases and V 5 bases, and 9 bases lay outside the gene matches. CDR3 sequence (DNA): TGTGCCAGCAGCCCGACCAGCGGGAGTAGCTCCTACGAGCAGTACTTC. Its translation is CASSPTSGSSSYEQYF.

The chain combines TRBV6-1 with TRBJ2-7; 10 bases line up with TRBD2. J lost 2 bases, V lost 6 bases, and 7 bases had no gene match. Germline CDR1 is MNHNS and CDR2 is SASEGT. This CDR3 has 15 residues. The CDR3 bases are TGTGCCAGCAGGGGAACTAGCGGGACCCCCTACGAGCAGTACTTC. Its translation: CASRGTSGTPYEQYF.

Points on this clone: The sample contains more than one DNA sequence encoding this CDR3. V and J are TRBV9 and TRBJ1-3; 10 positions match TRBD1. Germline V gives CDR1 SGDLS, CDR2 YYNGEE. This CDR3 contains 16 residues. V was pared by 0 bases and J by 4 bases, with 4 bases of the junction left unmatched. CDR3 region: CASSVEGTGVGNTIYF. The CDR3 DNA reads TGTGCCAGCAGCGTAGAGGGGACAGGGGTCGGAAACACCATATATTTT.

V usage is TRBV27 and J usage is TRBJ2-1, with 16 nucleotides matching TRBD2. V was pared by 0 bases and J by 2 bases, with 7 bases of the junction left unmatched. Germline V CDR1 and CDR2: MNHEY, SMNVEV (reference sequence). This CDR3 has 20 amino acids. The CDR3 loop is CASSLSLGLAGGGAYNEQFF. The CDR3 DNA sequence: TGTGCCAGCAGTTTATCCCTGGGACTAGCGGGAGGGGGGGCCTACAATGAGCAGTTCTTC.

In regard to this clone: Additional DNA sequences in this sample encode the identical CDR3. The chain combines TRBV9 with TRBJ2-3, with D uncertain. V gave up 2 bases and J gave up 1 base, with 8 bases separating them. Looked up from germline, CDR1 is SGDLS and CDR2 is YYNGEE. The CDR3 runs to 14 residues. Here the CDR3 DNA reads TGTGCCAGCAGCGTGGACGGACGCACAGATACGCAGTATTTT. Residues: CASSVDGRTDTQYF.

The CDR3 reads CASSTWDRGTSTEAFF. DNA of the CDR3: TGTGCCAGTAGTACCTGGGACAGGGGAACATCGACTGAAGCTTTCTTT. The chain employs TRBV19 and TRBJ1-1; 10 bases line up with TRBD1. Germline loops: CDR1 LNHDA, CDR2 SQIVND (reference sequence). This CDR3 contains 16 residues. With 4 bases clipped from V and 5 bases from J, the junction kept 10 bases outside the gene matches.

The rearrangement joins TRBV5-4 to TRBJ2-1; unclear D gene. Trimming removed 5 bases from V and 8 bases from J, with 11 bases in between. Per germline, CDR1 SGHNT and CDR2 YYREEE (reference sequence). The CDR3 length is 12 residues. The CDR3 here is CASRKAGDEQFF. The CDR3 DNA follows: TGTGCCAGCAGGAAAGCTGGGGATGAGCAGTTCTTC. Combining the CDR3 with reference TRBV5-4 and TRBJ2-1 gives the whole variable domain ETGVTQSPTHLIKTRGQQVTLRCSSQSGHNTVSWYQQALGQGPQFIFQYYREEENGRGNFPPRFSGLQFPNYSSELNVNALELDDSALYLCASRKAGDEQFFGPGTRLTVL.

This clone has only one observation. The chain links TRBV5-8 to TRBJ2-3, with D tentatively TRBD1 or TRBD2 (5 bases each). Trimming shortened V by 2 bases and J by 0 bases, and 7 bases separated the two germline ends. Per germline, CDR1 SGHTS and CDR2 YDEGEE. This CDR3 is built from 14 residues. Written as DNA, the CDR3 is TGTGCCAGCAGCTTCCGGGACAGCACAGATACGCAGTATTTT. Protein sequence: CASSFRDSTDTQYF.

The CDR3 loop reads CASSPGVGTGELFF. The CDR3 region has the DNA TGTGCCAGCAGTCCAGGGGTGGGGACCGGGGAGCTGTTTTTT. The rearrangement uses TRBV7-7 and TRBJ2-2; a possible D gene is TRBD1 (6 bases). There are 14 residues in the CDR3. V gave up 6 bases and J gave up 5 bases, with 13 bases separating them. Germline V gene lookup returns CDR1 SSHAT and CDR2 FNYEAQ (reference sequence).

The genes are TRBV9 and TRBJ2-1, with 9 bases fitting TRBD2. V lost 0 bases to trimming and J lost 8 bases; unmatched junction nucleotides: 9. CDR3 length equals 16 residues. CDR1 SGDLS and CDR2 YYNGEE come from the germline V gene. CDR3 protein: CASSVAIAGASYEQFF. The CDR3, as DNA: TGTGCCAGCAGCGTAGCTATAGCGGGAGCATCGTATGAGCAGTTCTTC.

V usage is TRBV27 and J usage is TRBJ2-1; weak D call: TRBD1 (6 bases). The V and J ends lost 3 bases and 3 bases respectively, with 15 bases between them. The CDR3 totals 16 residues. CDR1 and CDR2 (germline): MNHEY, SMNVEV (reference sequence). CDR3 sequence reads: CASSFEQGTVYNEQFF. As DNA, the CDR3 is TGTGCCAGCAGTTTCGAACAGGGAACCGTCTACAATGAGCAGTTCTTC.

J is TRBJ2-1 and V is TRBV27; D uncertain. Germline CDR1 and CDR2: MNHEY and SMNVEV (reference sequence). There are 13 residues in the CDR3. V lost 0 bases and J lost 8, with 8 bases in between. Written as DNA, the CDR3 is TGTGCCAGCAGTTTATCTGCGAATTATGAGCAGTTCTTC. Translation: CASSLSANYEQFF.

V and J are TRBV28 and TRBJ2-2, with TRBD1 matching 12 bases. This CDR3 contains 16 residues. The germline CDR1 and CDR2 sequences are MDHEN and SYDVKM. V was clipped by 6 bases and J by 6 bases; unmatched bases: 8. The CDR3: CASSPLRDRGPGELFF. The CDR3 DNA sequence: TGTGCCAGCAGCCCCCTTCGGGACAGGGGGCCCGGGGAGCTGTTTTTT.

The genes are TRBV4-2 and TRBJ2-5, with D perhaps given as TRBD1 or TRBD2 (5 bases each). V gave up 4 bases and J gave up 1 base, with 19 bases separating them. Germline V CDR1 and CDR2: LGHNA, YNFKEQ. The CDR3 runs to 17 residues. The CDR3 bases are TGTGCCAGCAGCCTTAATTCACGGGACGGCCGCCAAGAGACCCAGTACTTC. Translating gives CASSLNSRDGRQETQYF.

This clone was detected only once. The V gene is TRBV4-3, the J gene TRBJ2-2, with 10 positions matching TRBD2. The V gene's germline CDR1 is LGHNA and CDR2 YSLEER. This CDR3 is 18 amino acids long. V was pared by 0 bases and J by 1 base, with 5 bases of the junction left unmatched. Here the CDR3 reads CASSQEAVAGGNTGELFF. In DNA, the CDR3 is TGCGCCAGCAGCCAAGAGGCGGTAGCGGGAGGGAACACCGGGGAGCTGTTTTTT.

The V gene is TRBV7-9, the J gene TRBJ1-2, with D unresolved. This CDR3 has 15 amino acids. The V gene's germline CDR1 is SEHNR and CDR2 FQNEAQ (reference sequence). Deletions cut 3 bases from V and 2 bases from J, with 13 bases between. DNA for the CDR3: TGTGCCAGCAGCTTGGTGGGTGGGGAAAACTATGGCTACACCTTC. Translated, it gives CASSLVGGENYGYTF.

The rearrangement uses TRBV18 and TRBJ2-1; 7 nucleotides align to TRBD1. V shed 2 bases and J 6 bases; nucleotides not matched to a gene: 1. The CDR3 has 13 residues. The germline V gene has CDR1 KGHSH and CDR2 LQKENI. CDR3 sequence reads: CASSPDRVNEQFF. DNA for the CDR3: TGTGCCAGCTCACCAGACAGGGTCAATGAGCAGTTCTTC.

Here the CDR3 DNA reads TGTGCCAGCAGTCCCCCGTCAGCGGGAGGGATCTACGAGCAGTACTTC. Translating gives CASSPPSAGGIYEQYF. The rearrangement links TRBV28 to TRBJ2-7; 10 bases match TRBD2. V lost 5 bases and J lost 3; bases outside the gene matches: 10. The CDR3 is 16 residues long. Germline values: CDR1 MDHEN, CDR2 SYDVKM. Full variable domain (rest looked up from reference TRBV28 and TRBJ2-7): DVKVTQSSRYLVKRTGEKVFLECVQDMDHENMFWYRQDPGLGLRLIYFSYDVKMKEKGDIPEGYSVSREKKERFSLILESASTNQTSMYLCASSPPSAGGIYEQYFGPGTRLTVT.

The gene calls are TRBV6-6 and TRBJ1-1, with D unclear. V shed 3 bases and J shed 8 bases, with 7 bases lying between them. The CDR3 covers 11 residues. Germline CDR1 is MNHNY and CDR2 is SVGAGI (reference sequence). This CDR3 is CASSYGREAFF. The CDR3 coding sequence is TGTGCCAGCAGTTATGGGCGCGAAGCTTTCTTT.

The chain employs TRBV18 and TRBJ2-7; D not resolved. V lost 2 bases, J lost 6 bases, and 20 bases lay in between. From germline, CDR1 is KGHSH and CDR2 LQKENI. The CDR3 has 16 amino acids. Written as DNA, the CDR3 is TGTGCCAGCTCACCAATCAGGACCCAGAACTTGTGCGAGCAGTACTTC. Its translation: CASSPIRTQNLCEQYF.

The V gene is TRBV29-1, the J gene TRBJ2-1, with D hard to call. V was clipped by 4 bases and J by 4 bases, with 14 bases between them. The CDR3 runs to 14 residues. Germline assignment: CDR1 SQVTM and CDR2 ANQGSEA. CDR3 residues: CSVGGSSLYNEQFF. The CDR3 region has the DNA TGCAGCGTTGGCGGCAGCAGCCTTTACAATGAGCAGTTCTTC.

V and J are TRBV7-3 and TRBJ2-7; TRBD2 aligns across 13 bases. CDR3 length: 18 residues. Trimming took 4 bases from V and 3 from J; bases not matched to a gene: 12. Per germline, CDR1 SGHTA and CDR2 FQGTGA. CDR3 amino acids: CASSSRAQWTSGSYEQYF. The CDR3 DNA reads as TGTGCCAGCAGCTCCCGGGCCCAATGGACTAGCGGGAGCTACGAGCAGTACTTC. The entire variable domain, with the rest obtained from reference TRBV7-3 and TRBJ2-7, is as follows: GAGVSQTPSNKVTEKGKYVELRCDPISGHTALYWYRQSLGQGPEFLIYFQGTGAADDSGLPNDRFFAVRPEGSVSTLKIQRTERGDSAVYLCASSSRAQWTSGSYEQYFGPGTRLTVT.

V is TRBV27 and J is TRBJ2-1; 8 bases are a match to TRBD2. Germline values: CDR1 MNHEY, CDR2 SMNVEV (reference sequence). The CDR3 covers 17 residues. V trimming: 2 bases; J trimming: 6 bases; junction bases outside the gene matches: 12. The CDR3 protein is CASSLVSRLAGLNEQFF. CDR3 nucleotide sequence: TGTGCCAGCAGTTTAGTTAGTCGGCTAGCGGGCCTCAATGAGCAGTTCTTC.